The 4 T cell receptor beta chains below were found in one sample sequenced in a study of blood T cell repertoires in COVID-19. The method was immunoSEQ multiplex PCR; TCRdb's version includes in-frame clones alone and lacks a portion of them. The sample comprises more than 150,000 clones, 70% to 85% of which are singletons, and about 9.4% rests with the top ten. The material sequenced was peripheral blood. The receptors were gathered from a woman older than 75 with acute or convalescent COVID-19.

The genes are TRBV7-2 and TRBJ2-5; 7 nucleotides line up with TRBD1. After removal of 5 bases from V and 3 bases from J, the junction contained 6 bases not matched to a gene. The CDR3 spans 14 residues. Germline V CDR1 and CDR2: SGHTA, FQGNSA. In DNA, the CDR3 is TGTGCCAGCAGCCCAAGGGGGCTGAAAGAGACCCAGTACTTC. Encoded protein: CASSPRGLKETQYF.

V and J are TRBV4-1 and TRBJ2-7; D is uncertain. This CDR3 is built from 14 residues. Looked up from germline, CDR1 is MGHRA and CDR2 is YSYEKL. With 0 bases removed from V and 1 base from J, the gap between germline ends came to 7 bases. The CDR3 here is CASSQELTSYEQYF. CDR3 DNA sequence: TGCGCCAGCAGCCAAGAGCTTACTTCCTACGAGCAGTACTTC.

This clone appeared many times. The CDR3 here is CASSLLGQRSSYEQYF. DNA for the CDR3: TGTGCCAGCAGCTTATTAGGACAGAGGAGCTCCTACGAGCAGTACTTC. The V and J genes are TRBV7-9 and TRBJ2-7; tentative D call: TRBD1 (6 bases). This CDR3 spans 16 amino acids. V was shortened by 2 bases and J by 0 bases, with 14 bases between the two germline ends. CDR1 and CDR2 from the germline V gene are SEHNR and FQNEAQ (reference sequence).

This rearrangement joins TRBV6-1 to TRBJ1-6; 7 nucleotides line up with TRBD1. Germline CDR1 and CDR2: MNHNS and SASEGT. With V trimmed by 3 bases and J by 7 bases, 3 bases remained unmatched. The CDR3 length is 14 residues. CDR3 sequence: CASSDGDRNSPLHF. CDR3 sequence (DNA): TGTGCCAGCAGTGACGGGGACAGAAATTCACCCCTCCACTTT.